The TCR beta chain described here comes from a study of shared clonotypes between healthy human individuals (dated by TCRdb to 2020 to 2022). Study-level background: A few men and a couple of women, aged 18 to 49 years, made up the cohort. Libraries were prepared and TCR repertoires were sequenced by different laboratories using diverse techniques, in order to increase sequencing depth and limit assay-specific biases. To estimate repertoire size and how much clonotypes are shared between individuals, the study performed deep sequencing of blood TCR repertoires from a handful of healthy adults. Each donor's leukapheresis produced roughly between roughly 0.85 and 9.5 billion PBMCs. For each donor, three plates each were used for CD4 naive and CD4 memory, two plates were used for CD8 naive, and one plate was used for CD8 memory.

The research as a whole found: Naive subsets generally had larger estimated clonotype richness than memory subsets did. Across a few donors, roughly 5.4% of naive CD4, roughly 3.4% of naive CD8, approximately 2.5% of memory CD4, and roughly 0.4% of memory CD8 clonotypes were shared. Higher generation probabilities were observed for clonotypes shared by all four sorted-subset donors than for non-shared clonotypes. Sampling was restricted to blood, and TCR repertoires in tissue are likely to differ from TCR repertoires in blood. Pairwise subsampling led to the expectation that sequencing depth would affect the degree of clonotype sharing among donors. Incomplete sequencing was indicated by rarefaction of sorted-subset datasets, despite the large sequencing depth. Because the study included a small number of donors, the genetic and exposure-history diversity represented was limited.

Turning to this clone: Its recognized antigen is unknown. Within one base of it there is no much larger clone, and no base qualities were kept.

Using the deep immunoSEQ assay, multiplex PCR amplified TCR CDR3 regions from genomic DNA. Extracted genomic DNA from each cell subset was spread evenly across all wells of several immunoSEQ 96-well plates, with each plate serving as a replicate. For sorted subsets, approximately 200 ng of genomic DNA, equivalent to roughly 33,000 T cell genomes, went into each replicate PCR. The purified libraries were quantified using a Qubit 3.0 fluorometer, sized with a Bioanalyzer 2100, and then quantified again using the KAPA Library Quantification kit. A separate single-read 150-cycle Illumina NextSeq 550 flow cell was used to sequence each immunoSEQ 96-well plate. As for how the authors treated the data: Because the immunoSEQ output included only junctional sequences and no quality scores, the filtering could not be the same as the filtering used for full-length reads. To assign V/J genes and CDR3, sequences were annotated using PyIR, a Python wrapper for IgBLAST v1.9, with IMGT germline references. Reads were filtered out if the reads had weak V/J assignments (E-value above 1e-6), no CDR3, stop codons, out-of-frame junctions, or ambiguous translated residues. V3J clonotypes were defined as sequences sharing the same inferred V gene, J gene, and CDR3 amino acid sequence. Percentage overlap between repertoires was computed as shared unique clonotypes divided by the size of the smaller repertoire. Three approaches were used to assess repertoire richness: RTK rarefaction, the Chao1 estimator, and Recon v2.1 estimates of unobserved clonotypes. Generation probabilities were computed with OLGA for all TCRbeta clonotypes obtained by the gDNA method from several donors. TCRdb took over this immuneACCESS table, retaining in-frame rearrangements with V and J assigned. Such tables are incomplete; in checked studies, under half of the missing clones stem from an unresolved V gene, and the remainder is unexplained. V, J and clone size were drawn from that table, and D and trimming were deduced from the DNA. In all, the sample holds over 2 million clones, and roughly 95% of those were seen once. In total, the top ten clones hold roughly 1% of the sample.

There are 13 amino acids in the CDR3, from cysteine to phenylalanine inclusive. Solely the CDR3 DNA is kept, with 39 bases framed from the first base. From a lookup of the germline V gene, CDR1 and CDR2 are MNHEY and SVGAGI. V sheds 6 bases and J sheds 4 bases, leaving 11 bases between their ends. CD8 naive samples were CD45RO-negative cells positively selected for CCR7, giving a CD45RA+CCR7+ population that excluded TemRA cells. Healthy HIV-negative adults with no recently reported acute infections or vaccinations were included as donors. Only Caucasian adults living in Nashville, Tennessee, USA were represented among the donors. After blood collection by leukapheresis, PBMCs were isolated using Ficoll-Histopaque density gradient centrifugation and then cryopreserved in the vapor phase of liquid nitrogen. Analytical flow cytometry was used to check the purity and quantity of every magnetically sorted T cell population. Genomic DNA was isolated from every sorted fraction and measured by UV absorbance on a Nanodrop 2000c.

The receptor chain draws on TRBV6-5 and TRBJ2-3, with the D segment identity uncertain. The sequence was collected from a man aged 18 to 35 in good health. Sequenced input: naive CD8+ T cells sorted from blood. What the cell subset or site label conveys for this sample: CD45RA+CCR7+. CDR3 protein: CASSPTTSDTQYF. The nucleotide sequence is given as TGTGCCAGCAGCCCGACGACTTCAGATACGCAGTATTTT.